Listed below are T cell receptor beta chains from one sample, sequenced in a study of CXCR3-negative and CXCR3-positive naive CD8 T cells. Following a re-call of the 5' RACE reads, TCRdb has one entry per CDR3 protein and lacks DNA. This sample's table reports about 43,000 distinct CDR3 sequences. Sequencing used memory CD8+ T cells from blood. The receptors shown here come from a human donor in good health. Some clones in this sample may be carry-over from other donors' samples. Each CDR3 is given with its conserved first and last residue. Clone sizes are given selectively: once, few, many, or a class where the clone is expanded.

V: TRBV7-9; size: NA; J: TRBJ1-4; CDR3: CASSRRDSEEKLFF
V: TRBV6-6; size: NA; J: TRBJ2-7; CDR3: CATGTVAYEQYF
V: TRBV7-6; size: NA; J: TRBJ2-5; CDR3: CASSLIGTGIQETQYF
V: TRBV12-3/TRBV12-4; size: NA; J: TRBJ2-1; CDR3: CASGGRGAYNEQFF
V: TRBV27; size: medium-sized; J: TRBJ1-2; CDR3: CASSWGTGVRGGYTF
V: TRBV6-1; size: NA; J: TRBJ1-5; CDR3: CASTPGTGGVAQPQHF
V: TRBV29-1; size: NA; J: TRBJ2-3; CDR3: CSVALRGDDTDTQYF
V: TRBV29-1; size: NA; J: TRBJ2-3; CDR3: CSVPGQGVNTDTQYF
V: TRBV28; size: NA; J: TRBJ1-6; CDR3: CASRPEGDSPLHF
V: TRBV29-1; size: NA; J: TRBJ2-7; CDR3: CSVSIAGEYEQYF
V: TRBV21-1; size: NA; J: TRBJ2-1; CDR3: CASSSVTWGEQFF
V: TRBV5-1; size: NA; J: TRBJ2-5; CDR3: CASSFFGNQETQYF
V: TRBV28; size: NA; J: TRBJ2-3; CDR3: CASSLLDYGDTQYF
V: TRBV20-1; size: NA; J: TRBJ2-2; CDR3: CSARDTRQGESGELFF
V: TRBV20-1; size: NA; J: TRBJ1-1; CDR3: CSARDEGETEAFF
V: TRBV3-1; size: NA; J: TRBJ2-1; CDR3: CASSQVFRDRAEDEQFF
V: TRBV4-2; size: NA; J: TRBJ2-3; CDR3: CASSQGTSGGPDTQYF
V: TRBV28; size: NA; J: TRBJ1-1; CDR3: CASSFEGLNTEAFF
V: TRBV29-1; size: NA; J: TRBJ2-3; CDR3: CSVDGESSGGSTDTQYF
V: TRBV29-1; size: NA; J: TRBJ2-7; CDR3: CSVEGAGDNYEQYF
V: TRBV12-3/TRBV12-4; size: NA; J: TRBJ1-5; CDR3: CASRAGLGNQPQHF
V: TRBV6-2/TRBV6-3; size: NA; J: TRBJ1-4; CDR3: CASSKLRQDNEKLFF
V: TRBV29-1; size: NA; J: TRBJ1-2; CDR3: CSVEDSGGVGYGYTF
V: TRBV5-6; size: NA; J: TRBJ2-1; CDR3: CASSLDSKTHNEQFF
V: TRBV4-3; size: NA; J: TRBJ1-1; CDR3: CASSQGRRISTEAFF
V: TRBV10-3; size: NA; J: TRBJ2-3; CDR3: CAISDTEGDTQYF
V: TRBV12-3/TRBV12-4; size: NA; J: TRBJ1-1; CDR3: CASSPDWTEAFF
V: TRBV19; size: NA; J: TRBJ2-2; CDR3: CASTQGANTGELFF
V: TRBV4-1; size: NA; J: TRBJ2-7; CDR3: CASSPVGNYEQYF
V: TRBV20-1; size: NA; J: TRBJ1-1; CDR3: CSASMNTEAFF
V: TRBV29-1; size: NA; J: TRBJ2-1; CDR3: CAGSSYNEQFF
V: TRBV29-1; size: NA; J: TRBJ2-2; CDR3: CSAGGLNTGELFF
V: TRBV7-9; size: NA; J: TRBJ2-7; CDR3: CASSLVTEQYF
V: TRBV4-3; size: NA; J: TRBJ2-1; CDR3: CASSQGTGGLYNEQFF
V: TRBV7-8; size: NA; J: TRBJ2-5; CDR3: CASSLFDGVVFQETQYF
V: TRBV20-1; size: NA; J: TRBJ2-7; CDR3: CSARRQGWSSYEQYF
V: TRBV6-5; size: NA; J: TRBJ2-2; CDR3: CASSYSAETGELFF
V: TRBV11-2; size: NA; J: TRBJ2-7; CDR3: CASSLGNEQYF
V: TRBV7-6; size: NA; J: TRBJ2-3; CDR3: CASSPPPADTQYF
V: TRBV29-1; size: NA; J: TRBJ2-7; CDR3: CSAEGDSSYEQYF
V: TRBV28; size: NA; J: TRBJ2-1; CDR3: CASSSYESYEQFF
V: TRBV4-2; size: NA; J: TRBJ1-1; CDR3: CASSQDGSLTGMSTEAFF
V: TRBV7-6; size: NA; J: TRBJ2-3; CDR3: CASSPIALTDTQYF
V: TRBV12-3/TRBV12-4; size: NA; J: TRBJ2-2; CDR3: CASRVLRDGYGELFF
V: TRBV28; size: NA; J: TRBJ1-6; CDR3: CASSLVGWNSPLHF
V: TRBV29-1; size: NA; J: TRBJ1-2; CDR3: CSVVRTGGGYTF
V: TRBV10-3; size: NA; J: TRBJ2-1; CDR3: CATKSGTGTYNEQFF
V: TRBV4-1; size: NA; J: TRBJ1-1; CDR3: CASSHLQRAFF
V: TRBV12-3/TRBV12-4; size: NA; J: TRBJ2-7; CDR3: CASSLWDRASYEQYF
V: TRBV6-2/TRBV6-3; size: NA; J: TRBJ1-5; CDR3: CASGDGSGAQPQHF
V: TRBV20-1; size: NA; J: TRBJ2-7; CDR3: CSARAVGQGSSYEQYF
V: TRBV20-1; size: NA; J: TRBJ2-3; CDR3: CSARVDLGISTDTQYF
V: TRBV28; size: NA; J: TRBJ2-7; CDR3: CASSLTGTGVNYEQYF
V: TRBV19; size: NA; J: TRBJ2-2; CDR3: CASSIPPGELFF